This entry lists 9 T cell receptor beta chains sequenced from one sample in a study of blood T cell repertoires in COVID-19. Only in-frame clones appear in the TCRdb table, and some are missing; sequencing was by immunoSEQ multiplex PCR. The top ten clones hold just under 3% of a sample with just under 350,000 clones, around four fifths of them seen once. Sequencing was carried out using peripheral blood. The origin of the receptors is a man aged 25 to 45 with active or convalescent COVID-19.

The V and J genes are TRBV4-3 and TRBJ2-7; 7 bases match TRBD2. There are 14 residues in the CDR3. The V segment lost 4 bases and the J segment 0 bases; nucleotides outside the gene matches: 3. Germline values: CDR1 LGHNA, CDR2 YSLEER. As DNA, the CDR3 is TGCGCCAGCAGCCCTAGCGGCGTCTCCTACGAGCAGTACTTC. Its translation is CASSPSGVSYEQYF.

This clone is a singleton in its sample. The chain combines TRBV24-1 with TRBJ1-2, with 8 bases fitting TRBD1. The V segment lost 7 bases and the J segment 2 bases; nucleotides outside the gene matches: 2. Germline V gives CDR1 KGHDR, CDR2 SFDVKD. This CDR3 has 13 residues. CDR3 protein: CATRGQANYGYTF. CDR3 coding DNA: TGTGCCACCAGGGGACAGGCCAACTATGGCTACACCTTC.

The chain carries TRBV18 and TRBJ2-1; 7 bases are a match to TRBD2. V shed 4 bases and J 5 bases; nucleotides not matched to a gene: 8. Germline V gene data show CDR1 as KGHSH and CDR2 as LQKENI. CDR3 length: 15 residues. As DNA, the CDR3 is TGTGCCAGCTCACGTCCGGGGCGGGGGAACAATGAGCAGTTCTTC. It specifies CASSRPGRGNNEQFF.

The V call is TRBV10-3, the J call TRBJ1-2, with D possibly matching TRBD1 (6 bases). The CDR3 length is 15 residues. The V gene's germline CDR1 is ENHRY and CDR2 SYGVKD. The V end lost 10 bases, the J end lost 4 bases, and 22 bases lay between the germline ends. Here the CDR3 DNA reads TGTGCCACCCGCCCGGTGTGGGAAGGGGGCTATGGCTACACCTTC. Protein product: CATRPVWEGGYGYTF.

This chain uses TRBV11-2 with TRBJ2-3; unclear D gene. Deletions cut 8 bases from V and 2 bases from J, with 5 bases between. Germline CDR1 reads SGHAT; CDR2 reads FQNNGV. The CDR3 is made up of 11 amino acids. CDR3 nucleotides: TGTGCCAGCGGCCACACAGATACGCAGTATTTT. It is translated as CASGHTDTQYF.

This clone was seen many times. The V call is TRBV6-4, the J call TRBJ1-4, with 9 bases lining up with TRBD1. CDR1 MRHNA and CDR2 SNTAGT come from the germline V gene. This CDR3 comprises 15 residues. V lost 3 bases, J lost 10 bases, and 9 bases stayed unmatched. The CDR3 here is CASSEPPGQGRKLFF. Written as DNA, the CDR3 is TGTGCCAGCAGTGAACCCCCGGGACAGGGAAGAAAACTGTTTTTT.

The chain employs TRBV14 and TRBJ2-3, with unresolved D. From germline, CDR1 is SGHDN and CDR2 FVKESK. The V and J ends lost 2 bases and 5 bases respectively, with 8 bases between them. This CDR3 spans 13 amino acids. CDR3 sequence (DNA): TGTGCCAGCAGCCAACAACTTTTAGATACGCAGTATTTT. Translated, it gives CASSQQLLDTQYF. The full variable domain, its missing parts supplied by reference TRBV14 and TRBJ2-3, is EAGVTQFPSHSVIEKGQTVTLRCDPISGHDNLYWYRRVMGKEIKFLLHFVKESKQDESGMPNNRFLAERTGGTYSTLKVQPAELEDSGVYFCASSQQLLDTQYFGPGTRLTVL.

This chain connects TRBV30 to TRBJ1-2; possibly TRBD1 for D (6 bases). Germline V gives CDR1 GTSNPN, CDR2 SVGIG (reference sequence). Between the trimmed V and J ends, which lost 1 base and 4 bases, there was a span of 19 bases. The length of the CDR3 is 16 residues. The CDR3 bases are TGTGCCTGGAGTGGGGCGAAGGACAGCCTACTCTATGGCTACACCTTC. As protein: CAWSGAKDSLLYGYTF.

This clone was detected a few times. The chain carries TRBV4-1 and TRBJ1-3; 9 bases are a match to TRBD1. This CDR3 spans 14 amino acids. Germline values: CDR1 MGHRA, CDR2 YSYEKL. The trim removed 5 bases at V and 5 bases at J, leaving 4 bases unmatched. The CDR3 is CASSGQGRRNTIYF. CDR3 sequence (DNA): TGCGCCAGCAGCGGACAGGGGAGACGAAACACCATATATTTT.